The sequence of this T cell receptor (beta chain) was determined in a study of T cell responses to AZD1222 COVID-19 vaccine. Study-wide results and caveats: Females made up more of the donors, who were largely white British, and clonal diversity may have come out too low. Baseline serostatus was positive in only a handful of AZD1222 recipients.

Assay: immunoSEQ multiplex PCR; the TCRdb copy retains only in-frame clones and omits some. The sample yields 100,000 to 150,000 clones, around 90% seen once. This clone has only a few counts. Its antigen remains unidentified. The clonotype was recovered from an adult in good health. The sequenced sample was peripheral blood, obtained on day 0 of AZD1222 vaccination.

CDR3 loop: CASSQALIVTGNSGNTIYF. DNA of the CDR3: TGTGCCAGCAGCCAGGCCCTCATTGTTACAGGAAACTCTGGAAACACCATATATTTT. The chain has TRBV3-1 (or the pseudogene TRBV3-2) and TRBJ1-3; a possible D gene is TRBD1 (5 bases). The V end was cut by 3 bases, the J end by 0 bases, with 21 bases between. The CDR3 consists of 19 residues. The germline CDR1 and CDR2 sequences are LGHDT and YNNKEL (reference sequence).